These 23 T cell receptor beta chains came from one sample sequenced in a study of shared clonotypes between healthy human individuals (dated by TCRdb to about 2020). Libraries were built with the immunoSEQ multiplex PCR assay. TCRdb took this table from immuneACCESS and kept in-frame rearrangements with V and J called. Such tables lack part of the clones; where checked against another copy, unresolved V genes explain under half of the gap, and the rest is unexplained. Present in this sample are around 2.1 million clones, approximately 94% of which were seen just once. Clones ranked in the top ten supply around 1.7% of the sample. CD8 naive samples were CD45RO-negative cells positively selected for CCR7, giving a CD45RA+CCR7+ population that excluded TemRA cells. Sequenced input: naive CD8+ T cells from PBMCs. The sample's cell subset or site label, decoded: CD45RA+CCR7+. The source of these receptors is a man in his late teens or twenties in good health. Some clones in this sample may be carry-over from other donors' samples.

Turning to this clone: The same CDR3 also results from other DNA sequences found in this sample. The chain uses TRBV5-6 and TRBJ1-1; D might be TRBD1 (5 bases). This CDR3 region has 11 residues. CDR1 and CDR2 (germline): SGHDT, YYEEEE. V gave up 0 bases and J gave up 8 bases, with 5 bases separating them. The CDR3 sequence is CASSLGTEAFF. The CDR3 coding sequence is TGTGCCAGCAGCTTGGGGACAGAAGCTTTCTTT.

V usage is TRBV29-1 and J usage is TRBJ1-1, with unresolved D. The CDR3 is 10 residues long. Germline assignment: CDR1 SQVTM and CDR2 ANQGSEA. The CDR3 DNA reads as TGCAGATTTTCCGGCCTTTCTGCTTTCTTT. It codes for CRFSGLSAFF.

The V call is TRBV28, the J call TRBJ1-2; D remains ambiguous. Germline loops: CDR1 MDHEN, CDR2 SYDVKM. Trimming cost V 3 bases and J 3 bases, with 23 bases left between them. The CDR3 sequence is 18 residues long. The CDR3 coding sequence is TGTGCCAGCAGTTTTCGGCTGATCGTTGAGAAAGTAGACTATGGCTACACCTTC. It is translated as CASSFRLIVEKVDYGYTF.

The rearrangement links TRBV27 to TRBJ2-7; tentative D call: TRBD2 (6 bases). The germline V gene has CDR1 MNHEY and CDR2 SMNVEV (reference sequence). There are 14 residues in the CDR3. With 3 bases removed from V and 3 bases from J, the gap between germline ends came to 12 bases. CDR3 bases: TGTGCCAGCAGTTTGAGGGAGCGGGTCTACGAGCAGTACTTC. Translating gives CASSLRERVYEQYF.

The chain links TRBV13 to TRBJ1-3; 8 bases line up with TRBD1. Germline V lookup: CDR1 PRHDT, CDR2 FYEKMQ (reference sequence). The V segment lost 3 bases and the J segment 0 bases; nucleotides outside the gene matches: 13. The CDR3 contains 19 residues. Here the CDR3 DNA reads TGTGCCAGCAGCTTCGGGACAGGCCATATTATCCCCTCTGGAAACACCATATATTTT. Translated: CASSFGTGHIIPSGNTIYF.

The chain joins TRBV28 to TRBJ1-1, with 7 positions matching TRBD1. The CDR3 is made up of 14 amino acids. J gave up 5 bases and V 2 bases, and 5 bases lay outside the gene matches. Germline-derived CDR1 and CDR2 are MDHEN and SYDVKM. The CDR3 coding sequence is TGTGCCAGCAGTTTACGTCAGGGGGGTACTGAAGCTTTCTTT. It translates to CASSLRQGGTEAFF. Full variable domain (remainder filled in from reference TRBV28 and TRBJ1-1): DVKVTQSSRYLVKRTGEKVFLECVQDMDHENMFWYRQDPGLGLRLIYFSYDVKMKEKGDIPEGYSVSREKKERFSLILESASTNQTSMYLCASSLRQGGTEAFFGQGTRLTVV.

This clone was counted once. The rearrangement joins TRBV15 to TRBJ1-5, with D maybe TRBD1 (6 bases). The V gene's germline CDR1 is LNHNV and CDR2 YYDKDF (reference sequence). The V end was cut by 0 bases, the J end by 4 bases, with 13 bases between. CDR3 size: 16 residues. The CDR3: CATSRDMGAENQPQHF. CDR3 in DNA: TGTGCCACCAGCAGAGATATGGGGGCCGAAAATCAGCCCCAGCATTTT. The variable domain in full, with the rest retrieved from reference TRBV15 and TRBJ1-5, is DAMVIQNPRYQVTQFGKPVTLSCSQTLNHNVMYWYQQKSSQAPKLLFHYYDKDFNNEADTPDNFQSRRPNTSFCFLDIRSPGLGDTAMYLCATSRDMGAENQPQHFGDGTRLSIL.

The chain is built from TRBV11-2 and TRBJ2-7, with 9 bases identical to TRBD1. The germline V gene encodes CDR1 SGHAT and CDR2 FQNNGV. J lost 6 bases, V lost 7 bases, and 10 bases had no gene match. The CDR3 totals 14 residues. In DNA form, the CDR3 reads TGTGCCAGCACCCCGTGGACAGGGGATGGCGAGCAGTACTTC. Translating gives CASTPWTGDGEQYF.

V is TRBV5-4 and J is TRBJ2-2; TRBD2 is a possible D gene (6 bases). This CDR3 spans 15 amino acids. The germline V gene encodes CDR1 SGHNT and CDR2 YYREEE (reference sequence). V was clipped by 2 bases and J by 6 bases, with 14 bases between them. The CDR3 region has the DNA TGTGCCAGCAGCTTAACCCGGGAGAAACCCGGGGAGCTGTTTTTT. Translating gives CASSLTREKPGELFF.

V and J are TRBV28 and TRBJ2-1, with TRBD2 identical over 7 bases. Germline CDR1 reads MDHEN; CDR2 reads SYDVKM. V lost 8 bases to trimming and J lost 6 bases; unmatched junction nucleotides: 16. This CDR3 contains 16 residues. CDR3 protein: CASRHQSGALGNEQFF. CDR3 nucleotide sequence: TGTGCCAGCCGGCACCAAAGCGGGGCCCTGGGCAATGAGCAGTTCTTC.

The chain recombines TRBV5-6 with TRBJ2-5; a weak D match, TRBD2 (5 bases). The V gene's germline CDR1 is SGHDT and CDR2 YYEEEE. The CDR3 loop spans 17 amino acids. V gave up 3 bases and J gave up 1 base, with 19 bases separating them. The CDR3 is CASSSKMYTRGQETQYF. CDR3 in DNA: TGTGCCAGCAGCTCCAAGATGTATACTCGGGGCCAAGAGACCCAGTACTTC.

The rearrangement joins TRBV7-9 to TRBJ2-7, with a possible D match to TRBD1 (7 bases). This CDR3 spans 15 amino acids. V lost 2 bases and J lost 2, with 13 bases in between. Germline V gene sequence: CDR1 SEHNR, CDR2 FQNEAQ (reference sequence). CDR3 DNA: TGTGCCAGCAGCTTACTACAGGGGAGGCCCTACGAGCAGTACTTC. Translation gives CASSLLQGRPYEQYF.

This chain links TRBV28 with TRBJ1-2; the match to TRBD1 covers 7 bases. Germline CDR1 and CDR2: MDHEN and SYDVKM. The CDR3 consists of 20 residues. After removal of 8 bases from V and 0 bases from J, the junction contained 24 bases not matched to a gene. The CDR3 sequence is CASRPFGQVIDRASNYGYTF. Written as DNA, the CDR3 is TGTGCCAGCCGACCCTTTGGACAGGTAATCGATCGCGCATCTAACTATGGCTACACCTTC.

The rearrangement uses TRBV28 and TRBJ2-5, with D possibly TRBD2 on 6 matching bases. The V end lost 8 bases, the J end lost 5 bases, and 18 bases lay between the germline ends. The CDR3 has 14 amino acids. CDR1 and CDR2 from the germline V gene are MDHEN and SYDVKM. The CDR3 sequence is CASSPKSGWETQYF. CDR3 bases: TGTGCCAGCTCCCCCAAAAGCGGGTGGGAGACCCAGTACTTC. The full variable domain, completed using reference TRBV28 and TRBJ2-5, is DVKVTQSSRYLVKRTGEKVFLECVQDMDHENMFWYRQDPGLGLRLIYFSYDVKMKEKGDIPEGYSVSREKKERFSLILESASTNQTSMYLCASSPKSGWETQYFGPGTRLLVL.

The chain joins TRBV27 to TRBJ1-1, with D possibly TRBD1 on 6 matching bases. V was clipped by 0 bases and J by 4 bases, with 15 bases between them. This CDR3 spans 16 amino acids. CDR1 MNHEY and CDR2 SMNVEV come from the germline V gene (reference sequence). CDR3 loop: CASSLSAGKGGTEAFF. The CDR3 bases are TGTGCCAGCAGTTTATCGGCAGGGAAAGGGGGCACTGAAGCTTTCTTT.

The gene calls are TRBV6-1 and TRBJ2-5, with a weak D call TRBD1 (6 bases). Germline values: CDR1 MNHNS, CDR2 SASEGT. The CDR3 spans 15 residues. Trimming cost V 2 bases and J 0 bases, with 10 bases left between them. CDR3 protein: CASSERGTNQETQYF. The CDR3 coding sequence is TGTGCCAGCAGTGAAAGGGGGACAAACCAAGAGACCCAGTACTTC.

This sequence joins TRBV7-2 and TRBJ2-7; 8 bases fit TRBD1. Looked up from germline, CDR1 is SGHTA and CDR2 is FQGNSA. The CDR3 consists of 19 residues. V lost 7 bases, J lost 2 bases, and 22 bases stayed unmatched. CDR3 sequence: CASNPRHTTTAGGPYEQYF. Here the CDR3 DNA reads TGTGCCAGCAACCCACGCCACACCACGACGGCAGGGGGCCCCTACGAGCAGTACTTC.

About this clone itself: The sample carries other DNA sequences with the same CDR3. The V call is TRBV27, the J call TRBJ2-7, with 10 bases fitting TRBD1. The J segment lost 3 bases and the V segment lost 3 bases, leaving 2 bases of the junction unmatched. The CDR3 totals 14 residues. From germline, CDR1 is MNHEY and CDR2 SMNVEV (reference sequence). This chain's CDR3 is CASSFGTGVYEQYF. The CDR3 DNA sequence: TGTGCCAGCAGTTTTGGGACAGGGGTCTACGAGCAGTACTTC.

In DNA form, the CDR3 reads TGTGCCAGCAGGACAGGGGGGAGCTCTGGAAACACCATATATTTT. It yields the protein CASRTGGSSGNTIYF. The chain has TRBV2 and TRBJ1-3; 9 bases align to TRBD1. V trimming: 6 bases; J trimming: 0 bases; junction bases outside the gene matches: 3. Germline CDR1 is SNHLY and CDR2 is FYNNEI. CDR3 length: 15 amino acids. The full variable domain, rest sourced from reference TRBV2 and TRBJ1-3, is EPEVTQTPSHQVTQMGQEVILRCVPISNHLYFYWYRQILGQKVEFLVSFYNNEISEKSEIFDDQFSVERPDGSNFTLKIRSTKLEDSAMYFCASRTGGSSGNTIYFGEGSWLTVV.

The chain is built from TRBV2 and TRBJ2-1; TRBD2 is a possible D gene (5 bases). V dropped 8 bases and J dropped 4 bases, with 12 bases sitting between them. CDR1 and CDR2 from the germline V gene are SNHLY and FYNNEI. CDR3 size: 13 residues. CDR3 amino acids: CASGLARYNEQFF. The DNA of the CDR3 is TGTGCCAGCGGGCTAGCTCGGTACAATGAGCAGTTCTTC.

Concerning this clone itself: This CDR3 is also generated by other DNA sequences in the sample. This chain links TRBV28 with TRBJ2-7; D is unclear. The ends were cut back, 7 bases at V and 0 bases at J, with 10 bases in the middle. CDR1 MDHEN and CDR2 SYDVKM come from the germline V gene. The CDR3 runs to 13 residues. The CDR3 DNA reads TGTGCCAGCACCTTAGGATCCTCCTACGAGCAGTACTTC. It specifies CASTLGSSYEQYF.

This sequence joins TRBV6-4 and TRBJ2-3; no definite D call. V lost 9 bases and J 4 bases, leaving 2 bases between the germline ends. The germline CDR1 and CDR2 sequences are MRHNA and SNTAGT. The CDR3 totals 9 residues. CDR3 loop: CARADTQYF. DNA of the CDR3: TGTGCCAGAGCAGATACGCAGTATTTT.

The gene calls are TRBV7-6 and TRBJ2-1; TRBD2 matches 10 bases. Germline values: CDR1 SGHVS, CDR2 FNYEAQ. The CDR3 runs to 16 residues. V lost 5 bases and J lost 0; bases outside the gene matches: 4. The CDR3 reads CASSRTSGDSYNEQFF. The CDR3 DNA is TGTGCCAGCAGCCGGACTAGCGGAGACTCCTACAATGAGCAGTTCTTC.